This T cell receptor beta chain derives from a study of OX40 agonist ivuxolimab in advanced cancers. This clone occurred once. Here immunoSEQ multiplex PCR was the method, and the copy in TCRdb shows in-frame clones only, minus some. The table has around 12,000 clones, approximately 82% seen once. The V end was cut by 3 bases, the J end by 4 bases, with 15 bases between. This CDR3 is 15 amino acids long. Germline V gene data show CDR1 as MGHRA and CDR2 as YSYEKL. The origin of this receptor is an adult with an advanced solid tumor such as melanoma, head and neck, liver or kidney cancer. This rearrangement joins TRBV4-1 to TRBJ1-2, with no clear D. The sequenced sample was CD4+ or CD8+ T cells sorted from blood, obtained in a trial of the OX40 agonist ivuxolimab. CDR3 coding DNA: TGCGCCAGCAGCCACCCCTGGCCGGGCTCCTATGGCTACACCTTC. Amino acid sequence: CASSHPWPGSYGYTF.